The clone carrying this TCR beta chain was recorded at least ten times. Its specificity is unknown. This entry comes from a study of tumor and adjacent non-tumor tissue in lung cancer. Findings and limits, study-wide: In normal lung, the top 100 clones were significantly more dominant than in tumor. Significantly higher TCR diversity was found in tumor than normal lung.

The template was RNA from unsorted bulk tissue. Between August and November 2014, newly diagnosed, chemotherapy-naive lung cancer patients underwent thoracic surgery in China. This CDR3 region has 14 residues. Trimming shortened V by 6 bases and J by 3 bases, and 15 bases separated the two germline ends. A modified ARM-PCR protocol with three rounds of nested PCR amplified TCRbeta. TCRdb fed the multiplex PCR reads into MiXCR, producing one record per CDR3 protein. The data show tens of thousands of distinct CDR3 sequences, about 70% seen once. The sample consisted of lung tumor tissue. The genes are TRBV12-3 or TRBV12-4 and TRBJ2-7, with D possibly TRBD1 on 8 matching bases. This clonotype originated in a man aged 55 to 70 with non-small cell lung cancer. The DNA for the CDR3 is TGTGCCAGCAGCCCCAGCGGGACAGGCTACGAGCAGTACTTC. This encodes CASSPSGTGYEQYF.